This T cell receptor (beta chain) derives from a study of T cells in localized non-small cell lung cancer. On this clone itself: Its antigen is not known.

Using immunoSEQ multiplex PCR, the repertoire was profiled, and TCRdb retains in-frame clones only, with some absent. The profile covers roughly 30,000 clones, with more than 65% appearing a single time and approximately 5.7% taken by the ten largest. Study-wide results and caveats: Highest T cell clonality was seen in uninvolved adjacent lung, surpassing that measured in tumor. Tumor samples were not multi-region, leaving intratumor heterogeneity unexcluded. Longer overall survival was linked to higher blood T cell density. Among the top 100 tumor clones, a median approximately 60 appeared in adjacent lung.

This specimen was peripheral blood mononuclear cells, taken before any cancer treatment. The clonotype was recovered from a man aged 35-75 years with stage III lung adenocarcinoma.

As DNA, the CDR3 is TGTGCCAGCCTCCCGGATCAGGGTCACAGCCGGTTCTTC. It specifies CASLPDQGHSRFF. The rearrangement links TRBV2 to TRBJ2-1; TRBD1 is a possible D gene (5 bases). In germline, CDR1 is SNHLY, CDR2 FYNNEI. The V end was cut by 8 bases, the J end by 15 bases, with 23 bases between. This CDR3 region has 13 residues.